These 24 T cell receptor beta chains were all obtained from the same sample, sequenced in a study of beta chain features in type 1 diabetes. Every isolated RNA sample was fully reverse transcribed, so sequencing captured expressed TCRB transcripts. The assay was immunoSEQ multiplex PCR, and TCRdb's table has in-frame clones only and misses some. This table has 300,000 to 350,000 clones, about 18% appearing once. The sequenced sample was naive CD4+ T cells from blood. Every receptor here comes from a woman younger than 30 in good health.

The rearrangement links TRBV2 to TRBJ1-4; D is ambiguous. The CDR3 spans 14 residues. From germline, CDR1 is SNHLY and CDR2 FYNNEI. V lost 6 bases to trimming and J lost 0 bases, with 8 bases between them. This chain's CDR3 is CASRPGTTNEKLFF. As DNA, the CDR3 is TGTGCCAGCAGGCCCGGGACAACTAATGAAAAACTGTTTTTT.

In this sample, this clone turned up a few times. The chain is built from TRBV9 and TRBJ2-1; 7 bases fit TRBD2. The CDR3 consists of 15 residues. Unmatched junction bases numbered 10, after V lost 2 bases and J lost 8 bases. CDR1 is SGDLS, CDR2 YYNGEE, per germline. CDR3: CASSVSWLAVDEQFF. The DNA for the CDR3 is TGTGCCAGCAGCGTCTCCTGGCTAGCGGTAGATGAGCAGTTCTTC. The full variable domain, its missing parts supplied by reference TRBV9 and TRBJ2-1, is DSGVTQTPKHLITATGQRVTLRCSPRSGDLSVYWYQQSLDQGLQFLIQYYNGEERAKGNILERFSAQQFPDLHSELNLSSLELGDSALYFCASSVSWLAVDEQFFGPGTRLTVL.

The chain carries TRBV20-1 and TRBJ1-2; D unresolved. The V gene's germline CDR1 is DFQATT and CDR2 SNEGSKA (reference sequence). Trimming shortened V by 3 bases and J by 6 bases, and 5 bases separated the two germline ends. There are 10 residues in the CDR3. The chain's CDR3 is CSASPDGYTF. The CDR3 DNA reads TGCAGTGCTAGCCCGGATGGCTACACCTTC.

This clone showed up just a few times. The chain links TRBV9 to TRBJ2-2; D is unclear. Trimming stripped 0 bases from V and 4 bases from J, with 13 bases between. Germline lookup yields CDR1 SGDLS and CDR2 YYNGEE. The CDR3 totals 16 residues. The CDR3 reads CASSVDYRVLTGELFF. The CDR3 DNA follows: TGTGCCAGCAGCGTAGATTATCGGGTGCTCACCGGGGAGCTGTTTTTT.

The V call is TRBV18, the J call TRBJ2-7, with TRBD1 as a possible D gene (6 bases). Germline V gene lookup returns CDR1 KGHSH and CDR2 LQKENI. The CDR3 runs 14 residues. V was shortened by 3 bases and J by 2 bases, with 11 bases between the two germline ends. CDR3 sequence reads: CASSPNQGTYEQYF. The CDR3 nucleotides read TGTGCCAGCTCACCGAACCAGGGGACCTACGAGCAGTACTTC.

In its sample, this clone was seen a few times. The chain recombines TRBV6-5 with TRBJ2-5; 10 bases fit TRBD2. CDR1 is MNHEY and CDR2 is SVGAGI in the germline V gene. The CDR3 consists of 14 residues. J was trimmed by 1 base and V by 5 bases; bases with no gene match: 1. This chain's CDR3 is CASSRTSGQETQYF. The CDR3 coding sequence is TGTGCCAGCAGTCGGACTAGCGGCCAAGAGACCCAGTACTTC.

The V gene is TRBV7-2, the J gene TRBJ2-4; 8 bases are a match to TRBD2. This CDR3 has 14 residues. V gave up 3 bases and J gave up 6 bases; unmatched junction bases: 4. Germline V gene sequence: CDR1 SGHTA, CDR2 FQGNSA. The CDR3 protein is CASSFGGAGNIQYF. In nucleotides, the CDR3 is TGTGCCAGCAGCTTCGGGGGGGCCGGAAACATTCAGTACTTC.

This rearrangement joins TRBV4-1 to TRBJ2-1; TRBD2 aligns across 9 bases. J gave up 4 bases and V 0 bases, and 7 bases lay outside the gene matches. There are 17 residues in the CDR3. Germline V gene data show CDR1 as MGHRA and CDR2 as YSYEKL. In DNA, the CDR3 is TGCGCCAGCAGCCAAGAGGGACCGACTAGCGGTTACAATGAGCAGTTCTTC. Amino acids: CASSQEGPTSGYNEQFF.

This clone was counted once. V and J are TRBV7-9 and TRBJ2-2, with 8 bases identical to TRBD2. The germline V gene has CDR1 SEHNR and CDR2 FQNEAQ (reference sequence). The V and J ends lost 6 bases and 6 bases, in that order; junction bases with no gene match: 9. There are 15 residues in the CDR3. CDR3: CASRKSGSDSGELFF. In DNA form, the CDR3 reads TGTGCCAGCAGAAAAAGCGGGAGTGACTCCGGGGAGCTGTTTTTT.

Concerning this clone: Other DNA sequences within the sample encode an identical CDR3. The chain has TRBV30 and TRBJ2-5; D may be TRBD2 (6 bases). Per germline, CDR1 GTSNPN and CDR2 SVGIG (reference sequence). The CDR3 is made up of 12 amino acids. With 1 base removed from V and 5 bases from J, the gap between germline ends came to 8 bases. The CDR3 DNA reads TGTGCCTGGAGTGCAGGAGGGGAGACCCAGTACTTC. Amino acids: CAWSAGGETQYF.

This rearrangement joins TRBV6-5 to TRBJ1-2; 7 bases map to TRBD1. CDR1 and CDR2 (germline): MNHEY, SVGAGI. Unmatched junction bases numbered 8, after V lost 6 bases and J lost 4 bases. This CDR3 is built from 14 residues. In nucleotides, the CDR3 is TGTGCCAGCAGGCCGCACAGGGGAGTCTATGGCTACACCTTC. Protein sequence: CASRPHRGVYGYTF.

This clone turned up a few times. The J gene is TRBJ2-1, the V gene TRBV19, with 7 bases that match TRBD2. Germline V gene data show CDR1 as LNHDA and CDR2 as SQIVND (reference sequence). V lost 9 bases and J lost 7; bases outside the gene matches: 12. The CDR3 is 14 residues long. Here the CDR3 reads CASRRLASRNEQFF. The DNA for the CDR3 is TGTGCCAGCCGAAGACTAGCCAGCAGAAATGAGCAGTTCTTC.

This sequence joins TRBV5-1 and TRBJ2-6, with D possibly TRBD2 on 5 matching bases. There are 17 residues in the CDR3. Deletions cut 9 bases from V and 0 bases from J, with 19 bases between. From germline, CDR1 is SGHRS and CDR2 YFSETQ. This chain's CDR3 is CATRRGPLSSGANVLTF. The CDR3 DNA follows: TGCGCCACTCGACGGGGTCCTTTGAGCTCTGGGGCCAACGTCCTGACTTTC.

This clone has only one observation. The rearrangement joins TRBV19 to TRBJ1-2; 7 nucleotides align to TRBD1. The length of the CDR3 is 14 residues. The V segment lost 4 bases and the J segment 2 bases; nucleotides outside the gene matches: 4. Germline CDR1 and CDR2: LNHDA and SQIVND (reference sequence). CDR3: CASSTRDRNYGYTF. In DNA, the CDR3 is TGTGCCAGTAGTACCCGGGACAGAAACTATGGCTACACCTTC.

The chain has TRBV5-4 and TRBJ2-7; TRBD2 is a possible D gene (5 bases). There are 15 residues in the CDR3. Per the germline V gene, CDR1 is SGHNT and CDR2 is YYREEE (reference sequence). V was cut by 3 bases and J by 2 bases, with 15 bases left in between. The CDR3 reads CASSSRGRSPYEQYF. In nucleotides, the CDR3 is TGTGCCAGCAGCTCGCGAGGGCGTAGCCCCTACGAGCAGTACTTC.

With regard to this clone: Other DNA sequences in this sample translate to the same CDR3. This chain connects TRBV5-4 to TRBJ2-1; D remains unclear. Trimming took 0 bases from V and 0 from J, leaving 7 bases between them. There are 15 residues in the CDR3. Looked up from germline, CDR1 is SGHNT and CDR2 is YYREEE (reference sequence). The CDR3 sequence is CASSLDSSSYNEQFF. Written as DNA, the CDR3 is TGTGCCAGCAGCTTGGACTCGAGCTCCTACAATGAGCAGTTCTTC.

This sequence joins TRBV9 and TRBJ1-1; 8 bases fit TRBD1. V dropped 3 bases and J dropped 1; count of bases not matched to a gene: 5. CDR1 SGDLS and CDR2 YYNGEE come from the germline V gene. This CDR3 region has 15 residues. The CDR3 DNA is TGTGCCAGCAGCGCCGCGACAGGGGCGAACACTGAAGCTTTCTTT. Encoded protein: CASSAATGANTEAFF.

As for this clone: The same CDR3 can be traced to other DNA sequences in this sample. V gene TRBV7-9 combines with J gene TRBJ1-1; D gene ambiguous. Germline CDR1 is SEHNR and CDR2 is FQNEAQ (reference sequence). V was clipped by 0 bases and J by 1 base, with 6 bases between them. The CDR3 totals 14 residues. The CDR3 DNA reads TGTGCCAGCAGCTTAGCGGGCGCGAACACTGAAGCTTTCTTT. Translation: CASSLAGANTEAFF.

The chain carries TRBV2 and TRBJ2-3, with TRBD2 matching over 10 bases. The trim removed 5 bases at V and 4 bases at J, leaving 9 bases unmatched. This CDR3 is built from 16 residues. The germline V gene has CDR1 SNHLY and CDR2 FYNNEI. CDR3 nucleotides: TGTGCCAGCAGTTTAGCGGGGGGCCCCACGGCAGATACGCAGTATTTT. Translation gives CASSLAGGPTADTQYF.

A few counts support this clone. The CDR3 DNA reads as TGTGCCACCAGCAGGTTGAACGCGGGACAGTCCTACGAGCAGTACTTC. It codes for CATSRLNAGQSYEQYF. The genes are TRBV15 and TRBJ2-7; possible D gene TRBD1, 7 bases. The ends were cut back, 3 bases at V and 1 base at J, with 16 bases in the middle. The CDR3 covers 16 residues. Germline V gives CDR1 LNHNV, CDR2 YYDKDF (reference sequence).

The rearrangement links TRBV6-1 to TRBJ2-1, with D possibly being TRBD2 (6 bases). Germline CDR1 reads MNHNS; CDR2 reads SASEGT. The ends were cut back, 5 bases at V and 6 bases at J, with 17 bases in the middle. This CDR3 has 15 residues. The chain's CDR3 is CASSPTRLVGNEQFF. CDR3 coding DNA: TGTGCCAGCAGTCCGACCAGACTAGTCGGCAATGAGCAGTTCTTC.

The V and J genes are TRBV25-1 and TRBJ2-7; 7 bases fit TRBD2. This CDR3 comprises 13 residues. Trimming cost V 6 bases and J 3 bases; bases outside gene matches: 5. Looked up from germline, CDR1 is MGHDK and CDR2 is SYGVNS. In DNA, the CDR3 is TGTGCCAGCAGGCGTTGGGAGGGCTACGAGCAGTACTTC. It codes for CASRRWEGYEQYF.

V is TRBV18 and J is TRBJ1-2; D not certain. V lost 0 bases, J lost 9 bases, and 14 bases lay in between. This CDR3 region has 14 residues. Germline CDR1 and CDR2: KGHSH and LQKENI. CDR3 bases: TGTGCCAGCTCACCACCGGCGGGCGTCGGTAGCTACACCTTC. Residues: CASSPPAGVGSYTF.

This clone was picked up a small number of times. This rearrangement joins TRBV6-1 to TRBJ1-5; possibly TRBD1 for D (5 bases). V was cut by 0 bases and J by 2 bases, with 11 bases left in between. Germline CDR1 reads MNHNS; CDR2 reads SASEGT. The CDR3 has 16 amino acids. CDR3 nucleotide sequence: TGTGCCAGCAGTGAAGCATCAGGGCAGGGCAATCAGCCCCAGCATTTT. This codes for CASSEASGQGNQPQHF.